Each of the 21 T cell receptor beta chains below was sequenced from the same sample in a study of identical twins. In TCRdb, the 5' RACE reads were re-called with MiXCR into one record per CDR3 protein. Counted here are a few hundred thousand distinct CDR3 sequences, about 9% occurring once; the ten biggest clones make up 8.5% to 10%. The sequencing sample was made of naive T cells sorted from blood. The receptors were gathered from a woman in her forties or fifties in good health.

The chain uses TRBV12-5 and TRBJ2-1; D is undetermined. The V and J ends lost 3 bases and 0 bases respectively, with 3 bases between them. Germline V CDR1 and CDR2: LGHNT, FRNRAP. This CDR3 is 13 amino acids long. In nucleotides, the CDR3 is TGTGCTAGTGGTTTTTACTCCTACAATGAGCAGTTCTTC. Translation gives CASGFYSYNEQFF.

The sample holds one count of this clonotype. This chain uses TRBV7-9 with TRBJ1-2; perhaps TRBD1 as D (5 bases). CDR1 and CDR2 (germline): SEHNR, FQNEAQ (reference sequence). With 5 bases removed from V and 1 base from J, the gap between germline ends came to 17 bases. The CDR3 runs 16 residues. The CDR3 coding sequence is TGTGCCAGCAGCCCATCCCCAGGGCTCCGTAACTATGGCTACACCTTC. It is translated as CASSPSPGLRNYGYTF.

This clonotype was seen more than once but under ten times. The CDR3 bases are TGTGCCAGCAGCGTAGGATCCTCTGTACTCACAGATACGCAGTATTTT. Translating gives CASSVGSSVLTDTQYF. The chain links TRBV9 to TRBJ2-3; D not certain. Between the trimmed V and J ends, which lost 0 bases and 2 bases, there was a span of 13 bases. CDR1 and CDR2 (germline): SGDLS, YYNGEE. The CDR3 consists of 16 residues.

This clonotype was seen only a few times. The chain has TRBV5-5 and TRBJ2-3; 9 nucleotides agree with TRBD1. This CDR3 is 14 amino acids long. Germline CDR1 is SGHKS and CDR2 is YYEKEE (reference sequence). With V trimmed by 4 bases and J by 7 bases, 7 bases remained unmatched. CDR3 loop: CASSQGQGGNTQYF. In nucleotides, the CDR3 is TGTGCCAGCAGCCAGGGACAGGGAGGAAATACGCAGTATTTT.

This chain uses TRBV15 with TRBJ2-5; D is ambiguous. The CDR3 length is 15 residues. Trimming shortened V by 3 bases and J by 2 bases, and 13 bases separated the two germline ends. Germline assignment: CDR1 LNHNV and CDR2 YYDKDF (reference sequence). DNA of the CDR3: TGTGCCACCAGCAGCTTCCTGAGCGCTCAAGAGACCCAGTACTTC. Translation: CATSSFLSAQETQYF.

The chain has TRBV12-3 or TRBV12-4 and TRBJ1-5; D possibly corresponds to TRBD1 (6 bases). Trimming stripped 8 bases from V and 1 base from J, with 18 bases between. The CDR3 consists of 16 residues. DNA of the CDR3: TGTGCCAGCTCCTCACAGGGATTTCAGAGCAATCAGCCCCAGCATTTT. Translating gives CASSSQGFQSNQPQHF.

This clonotype was counted many times. At one end the junction does not follow the germline gene, possibly because of a read error. The chain joins TRBV5-1 to TRBJ2-1, with a possible D match to TRBD2 (6 bases). This CDR3 is built from 12 residues. Germline-derived CDR1 and CDR2 are SGHRS and YFSETQ. The CDR3 spells CASSLAGGEQFF. In DNA form, the CDR3 reads TGTGCCAGCAGCTTAGCAGGAGGGGAGCAGTTCTTC.

This clonotype has more than one count but fewer than ten. The V call is TRBV20-1, the J call TRBJ2-3; 7 bases agree with TRBD2. The CDR3 contains 19 residues. Germline V gene lookup returns CDR1 DFQATT and CDR2 SNEGSKA (reference sequence). J was trimmed by 0 bases and V by 4 bases; bases with no gene match: 19. The CDR3 DNA follows: TGCAGTGCTATGGCCTGGAGAGGGAGGGCCGGGAGTAGCACAGATACGCAGTATTTT. Amino acid sequence: CSAMAWRGRAGSSTDTQYF.

This clonotype was observed many times. DNA of the CDR3: TGTGCCAGCAGCTTATGGCTAGCGGCTAGCACAGATACGCAGTATTTT. It yields the protein CASSLWLAASTDTQYF. This chain links TRBV7-2 with TRBJ2-3; TRBD2 matches 7 bases. The junction had 5 bases not matched to a gene; V was cut back by 2 bases and J by 0 bases. The CDR3 runs to 16 residues. Germline V gene data show CDR1 as SGHTA and CDR2 as FQGNSA.

V gene TRBV12-5 combines with J gene TRBJ2-5, with D perhaps given as TRBD1 or TRBD2 (5 bases each). The CDR3 runs 14 residues. Trimming removed 3 bases from V and 5 bases from J, with 13 bases in between. Per the germline V gene, CDR1 is LGHNT and CDR2 is FRNRAP. In DNA, the CDR3 is TGTGCTAGTGGTTTCGGGGCAGGGAAGGAGACCCAGTACTTC. This codes for CASGFGAGKETQYF.

This clonotype was found a few times. CDR3 loop: CASSSRLATYNEQFF. The CDR3 DNA reads TGTGCCAGCAGCTCAAGACTAGCGACCTACAATGAGCAGTTCTTC. V gene TRBV11-2 combines with J gene TRBJ2-1; 8 bases are shared with TRBD2. The CDR3 length is 15 residues. The ends lost 4 bases at V and 2 bases at J; junction bases unmatched: 4. Germline V gene lookup returns CDR1 SGHAT and CDR2 FQNNGV.

This clonotype was observed a handful of times. The CDR3 DNA reads TGTGCCTGGATAAGGGCAAATGAGCAGTTCTTC. This sequence encodes CAWIRANEQFF. The rearrangement links TRBV30 to TRBJ2-1; D not certain. There are 11 residues in the CDR3. V lost 4 bases to trimming and J lost 7 bases, with 8 bases between them. Per germline, CDR1 GTSNPN and CDR2 SVGIG (reference sequence).

This clonotype showed up many times. V gene TRBV29-1 combines with J gene TRBJ2-1; TRBD2 agrees at 7 bases. V trimming: 8 bases; J trimming: 7 bases; junction bases outside the gene matches: 17. The CDR3 extends over 15 amino acids. CDR1 is SQVTM, CDR2 ANQGSEA, per germline. The CDR3 region is CSTSVSSGIVNEQFF. Written as DNA, the CDR3 is TGCAGCACCTCTGTATCCAGCGGGATAGTGAATGAGCAGTTCTTC.

The chain uses TRBV15 and TRBJ1-1; TRBD1 aligns across 7 bases. The CDR3 is 18 residues long. Germline loops: CDR1 LNHNV, CDR2 YYDKDF (reference sequence). V trimming: 1 base; J trimming: 2 bases; junction bases outside the gene matches: 13. The CDR3 here is CATSRGPVQGQINTEAFF. As DNA, the CDR3 is TGTGCCACCAGCAGAGGACCGGTGCAGGGACAGATCAACACTGAAGCTTTCTTT.

This rearrangement joins TRBV5-1 to TRBJ2-3; 7 nucleotides match TRBD2. V was clipped by 3 bases and J by 6 bases; unmatched bases: 22. CDR3 length: 19 amino acids. CDR1 and CDR2 from the germline V gene are SGHRS and YFSETQ. CDR3 coding DNA: TGCGCCAGCAGCTCGACCCAAGTTGGGGTGGCTCGGGGGGTGGATACGCAGTATTTT. Its protein product is CASSSTQVGVARGVDTQYF.

This chain joins TRBV6-1 and TRBJ2-1; 12 positions match TRBD2. Germline V gene sequence: CDR1 MNHNS, CDR2 SASEGT. The CDR3 covers 16 residues. The junction had 10 bases not matched to a gene; V was cut back by 4 bases and J by 9 bases. CDR3 sequence: CASSVQTSGRVGEQFF. CDR3 coding DNA: TGTGCCAGCAGTGTCCAGACTAGCGGGAGAGTGGGTGAGCAGTTCTTC.

This rearrangement joins TRBV21-1 to TRBJ2-3. TRBV21-1 is marked as a pseudogene. This CDR3 has 15 amino acids. The CDR3 bases are TGTGCCAGCAGCCTCTCGGTGGCTAGCACAGATACGCAGTATTTT. Protein product: CASSLSVASTDTQYF.

The rearrangement links TRBV7-7 to TRBJ2-6, with D perhaps TRBD1 or TRBD2 (5 bases each). V shed 6 bases and J shed 0 bases, with 15 bases lying between them. Germline loops: CDR1 SSHAT, CDR2 FNYEAQ (reference sequence). The CDR3 loop spans 17 amino acids. The CDR3 here is CASSPGTDLSGANVLTF. The CDR3 nucleotides read TGTGCCAGCAGTCCCGGGACGGACCTCTCTGGGGCCAACGTCCTGACTTTC.

This clonotype came up many times. The V gene is TRBV5-1, the J gene TRBJ2-1; TRBD2 matches at 8 bases. Germline-derived CDR1 and CDR2 are SGHRS and YFSETQ. The CDR3 is 14 residues long. The trim removed 0 bases at V and 7 bases at J, leaving 3 bases unmatched. In DNA form, the CDR3 reads TGCGCCAGCAGCTTGGCGGGAGGGGCTAATGAGCAGTTCTTC. Protein sequence: CASSLAGGANEQFF.

This clonotype turned up a few times. This chain uses TRBV5-6 with TRBJ2-4, with TRBD2 identical over 7 bases. The CDR3 contains 15 residues. V lost 2 bases to trimming and J lost 6 bases; unmatched junction nucleotides: 8. CDR1 SGHDT and CDR2 YYEEEE come from the germline V gene. The CDR3 here is CASSFGRGDRNIQYF. The DNA for the CDR3 is TGTGCCAGCAGCTTCGGACGGGGGGATAGAAACATTCAGTACTTC.

The chain couples TRBV18 to TRBJ2-7; TRBD1 agrees at 7 bases. Per germline, CDR1 KGHSH and CDR2 LQKENI. The CDR3 sequence is 14 residues long. The V gene end was trimmed by 1 base and the J gene end by 4 bases; junction bases not matched to a gene: 4. The CDR3 loop is CASSPQGATYEQYV. The CDR3 region has the DNA TGTGCCAGCTCACCACAGGGGGCAACTTACGAGCAGTACGTC.